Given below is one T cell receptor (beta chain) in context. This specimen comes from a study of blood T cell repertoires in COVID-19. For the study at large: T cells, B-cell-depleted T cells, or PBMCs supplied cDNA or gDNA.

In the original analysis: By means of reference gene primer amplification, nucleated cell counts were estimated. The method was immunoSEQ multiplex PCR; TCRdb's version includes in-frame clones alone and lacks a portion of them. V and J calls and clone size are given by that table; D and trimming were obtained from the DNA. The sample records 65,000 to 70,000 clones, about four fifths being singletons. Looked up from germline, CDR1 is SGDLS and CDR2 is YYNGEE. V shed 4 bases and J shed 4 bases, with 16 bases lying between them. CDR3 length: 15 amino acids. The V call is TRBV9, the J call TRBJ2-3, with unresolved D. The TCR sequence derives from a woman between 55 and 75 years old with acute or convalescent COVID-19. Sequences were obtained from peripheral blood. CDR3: CASSPPLDIADTQYF. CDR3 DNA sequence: TGTGCCAGCAGCCCCCCCTTAGACATCGCAGATACGCAGTATTTT. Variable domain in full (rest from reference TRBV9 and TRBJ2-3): DSGVTQTPKHLITATGQRVTLRCSPRSGDLSVYWYQQSLDQGLQFLIQYYNGEERAKGNILERFSAQQFPDLHSELNLSSLELGDSALYFCASSPPLDIADTQYFGPGTRLTVL.